The 12 T cell receptor beta chains below all came from one sample that was sequenced in a study of blood T cells in healthy people across ages. For the second PCR, which ran for about 7 to 12 cycles, a sample-barcoded 5' primer and a J-beta primer mix were used. TCRdb re-called the 5' RACE reads through MiXCR, storing one row per CDR3 protein. This table has some 1.5 million distinct CDR3 sequences, approximately 42% appearing once. The sequenced sample was blood. These receptors all come from a young woman in good health.

The V gene is TRBV29-1, the J gene TRBJ2-1, with D unclear. The J call may be in error: the DNA end matches TRBJ2-7 better. The CDR3 spans 14 residues. Germline-derived CDR1 and CDR2 are SQVTM and ANQGSEA. The CDR3 sequence: CSVEARSGYNEQYF. In DNA form, the CDR3 reads TGCAGCGTTGAAGCCAGGTCAGGATACAATGAGCAGTACTTC.

The chain employs TRBV6-2 or TRBV6-3 and TRBJ2-1; 9 positions agree with TRBD1. The V gene end was trimmed by 7 bases and the J gene end by 9 bases; junction bases not matched to a gene: 13. CDR1 MNHEY and CDR2 SVGEGT come from the germline V gene. The CDR3 totals 15 residues. DNA for the CDR3: TGTGCCAGCACCCCGTGCGGGGACAGGGTATGTGAGCAGTTCTTC. The encoded protein is CASTPCGDRVCEQFF.

CDR3 protein: CASSQRVGHYGYTF. The CDR3 DNA follows: TGTGCCAGCAGCCAGCGAGTGGGCCACTATGGCTACACCTTC. The chain is built from TRBV6-5 and TRBJ1-2; D gene unclear. The CDR3 has 14 amino acids. V dropped 6 bases and J dropped 3 bases, with 14 bases sitting between them. The germline gives CDR1 MNHEY, CDR2 SVGAGI.

The chain has TRBV4-1 and TRBJ2-5, with unresolved D. The V and J ends lost 1 base and 2 bases respectively, with 11 bases between them. This CDR3 is built from 15 residues. Germline-derived CDR1 and CDR2 are MGHRA and YSYEKL. CDR3 loop: CASSQVSRQQETQYF. The CDR3 nucleotides are TGCGCCAGCAGCCAAGTATCGAGACAACAAGAGACCCAGTACTTC.

This clonotype was observed a few times. The chain carries TRBV20-1 and TRBJ2-3; D is undetermined. V was clipped by 1 base and J by 0 bases, with 8 bases between them. The CDR3 sequence is 14 residues long. Germline V gene sequence: CDR1 DFQATT, CDR2 SNEGSKA (reference sequence). CDR3 nucleotides: TGCAGTGCTAGAGCTTCTACTAGCACAGATACGCAGTATTTT. It translates to CSARASTSTDTQYF.

The chain has TRBV7-8 and TRBJ1-2, with D tentatively TRBD1 (5 bases). The V end lost 10 bases, the J end lost 3 bases, and 18 bases lay between the germline ends. The CDR3 length is 14 residues. CDR1 and CDR2 (germline): SGHVS, FQNEAQ. This chain's CDR3 is CATTPKRGDYGYTF. As DNA, the CDR3 is TGTGCCACCACCCCGAAGAGGGGCGACTATGGCTACACCTTC.

This clonotype was seen only a few times. CDR3 residues: CASSFLSGQGPGYTF. CDR3 DNA: TGTGCCAGCAGCTTTCTCTCCGGACAGGGTCCTGGCTACACCTTC. The chain employs TRBV11-2 and TRBJ1-2; 8 bases align to TRBD1. CDR3 length equals 15 residues. V dropped 3 bases and J dropped 7; count of bases not matched to a gene: 10. The germline V gene has CDR1 SGHAT and CDR2 FQNNGV.

The J gene is TRBJ1-2, the V gene TRBV15; no clear D gene. The V and J ends lost 1 base and 0 bases respectively, with 9 bases between them. Per the germline V gene, CDR1 is LNHNV and CDR2 is YYDKDF (reference sequence). This CDR3 contains 15 residues. The chain's CDR3 is CATSRGQATNYGYTF. CDR3 in DNA: TGTGCCACCAGCAGAGGGCAGGCGACTAACTATGGCTACACCTTC.

This clonotype has more than one count but fewer than ten. V gene TRBV7-3 combines with J gene TRBJ2-1; 11 nucleotides line up with TRBD2. The V gene's germline CDR1 is SGHTA and CDR2 FQGTGA. The ends lost 2 bases at V and 9 bases at J; junction bases unmatched: 6. This CDR3 region has 15 residues. CDR3 residues: CASSLYRTSGSEQFF. The DNA of the CDR3 is TGTGCCAGCAGCTTATATAGGACTAGCGGGTCTGAGCAGTTCTTC.

The rearrangement links TRBV6-1 to TRBJ1-1, with D perhaps TRBD1 (5 bases). V was clipped by 3 bases and J by 4 bases, with 15 bases between them. The CDR3 sequence is 15 residues long. Germline V gene data show CDR1 as MNHNS and CDR2 as SASEGT. The CDR3 is CASSDRGARSTEAFF. Here the CDR3 DNA reads TGTGCCAGCAGTGATAGAGGGGCAAGATCCACTGAAGCTTTCTTT.

The rearrangement joins TRBV9 to TRBJ1-2; no clear D. CDR1 SGDLS and CDR2 YYNGEE come from the germline V gene. There are 14 residues in the CDR3. Trimming took off 0 bases at V and 4 bases at J, with 10 bases between the two ends. Here the CDR3 DNA reads TGTGCCAGCAGCGTAGCAGCAAGCTCCTATGGCTACACCTTC. Translation gives CASSVAASSYGYTF.

V is TRBV6-2 or TRBV6-3 and J is TRBJ2-3, with no clear D. Germline CDR1 reads MNHEY; CDR2 reads SVGEGT. The V and J ends lost 2 bases and 4 bases respectively, with 13 bases between them. The CDR3 spans 15 residues. The CDR3 coding sequence is TGTGCCAGCAGTTACGGTCTCGCAAGCGCAGATACGCAGTATTTT. Translating gives CASSYGLASADTQYF.